One sample yielded the 13 T cell receptor beta chains listed below, sequenced in a study of beta chain features in type 1 diabetes. All of the isolated RNA was reverse transcribed, so expressed TCRB transcripts were sequenced. The method was immunoSEQ multiplex PCR; TCRdb's version includes in-frame clones alone and lacks a portion of them. The sample holds 150,000 or so clones; around 10% are singletons and the top ten take roughly 2%. Input material: central memory CD4+ T cells from blood. The receptors come from a man between 18 and 35 years old in good health.

This clone turned up a few times. The J gene is TRBJ2-5, the V gene TRBV5-6; 7 nucleotides match TRBD1. The trim removed 2 bases at V and 2 bases at J, leaving 3 bases unmatched. The CDR3 is 14 residues long. Per the germline V gene, CDR1 is SGHDT and CDR2 is YYEEEE. CDR3 sequence: CASSFGTVQETQYF. CDR3 DNA sequence: TGTGCCAGCAGCTTCGGGACAGTTCAAGAGACCCAGTACTTC.

The table lists this clone with a few counts. J is TRBJ2-3 and V is TRBV7-3; TRBD2 aligns across 8 bases. The trim removed 5 bases at V and 1 base at J, leaving 8 bases unmatched. The CDR3 totals 16 residues. Germline values: CDR1 SGHTA, CDR2 FQGTGA. For the CDR3, the DNA is TGTGCCAGCAGCCCAATAGCGGGGCTCCGCACAGATACGCAGTATTTT. As protein: CASSPIAGLRTDTQYF.

This clone occurred a few times. Other DNA sequences in this sample translate to the same CDR3. The chain links TRBV29-1 to TRBJ2-2; TRBD2 matches at 8 bases. Trimming cost V 7 bases and J 0 bases; bases outside gene matches: 1. The CDR3 is 13 amino acids. CDR1 and CDR2 (germline): SQVTM, ANQGSEA. In nucleotides, the CDR3 is TGCAGCGCCGGGGGGGCGAACACCGGGGAGCTGTTTTTT. Amino acids: CSAGGANTGELFF.

J is TRBJ1-5 and V is TRBV23-1, with a weak D call TRBD1 (5 bases). TRBV23-1 is recorded as an ORF, its role being uncertain. Trimming cost V 3 bases and J 4 bases, with 10 bases left between them. This CDR3 comprises 14 residues. CDR3 coding DNA: TGCGCCAGCAGTCAGGGACCGAATAATCAGCCCCAGCATTTT. Amino acid sequence: CASSQGPNNQPQHF.

This chain links TRBV29-1 with TRBJ1-5, with 8 bases fitting TRBD1. Germline CDR1 and CDR2: SQVTM and ANQGSEA. The V gene end was trimmed by 6 bases and the J gene end by 5 bases; junction bases not matched to a gene: 6. The CDR3 runs to 13 residues. CDR3 protein: CSVGTGSHQPQHF. As DNA, the CDR3 is TGCAGCGTCGGGACAGGCAGCCATCAGCCCCAGCATTTT. Filled out from reference TRBV29-1 and TRBJ1-5, the complete variable domain reads SAVISQKPSRDICQRGTSLTIQCQVDSQVTMMFWYRQQPGQSLTLIATANQGSEATYESGFVIDKFPISRPNLTFSTLTVSNMSPEDSSIYLCSVGTGSHQPQHFGDGTRLSIL.

The chain joins TRBV9 to TRBJ1-3; 10 bases map to TRBD1. Trimming took 7 bases from V and 2 from J; bases not matched to a gene: 12. The CDR3 loop spans 17 amino acids. Germline-derived CDR1 and CDR2 are SGDLS and YYNGEE. DNA of the CDR3: TGTGCCAGCCCCTCCCCCGGGACAGGGGTCGCTGGAAACACCATATATTTT. This encodes CASPSPGTGVAGNTIYF. Full variable domain (missing parts from reference TRBV9 and TRBJ1-3): DSGVTQTPKHLITATGQRVTLRCSPRSGDLSVYWYQQSLDQGLQFLIQYYNGEERAKGNILERFSAQQFPDLHSELNLSSLELGDSALYFCASPSPGTGVAGNTIYFGEGSWLTVV.

There are a few counts of this clone. The V and J genes are TRBV4-2 and TRBJ2-7; 13 nucleotides line up with TRBD2. Germline assignment: CDR1 LGHNA and CDR2 YNFKEQ. The CDR3 runs to 16 residues. The ends lost 2 bases at V and 4 bases at J; junction bases unmatched: 5. The CDR3: CASSQTSGGASYEQYF. DNA for the CDR3: TGTGCCAGCAGCCAAACTAGCGGGGGGGCGTCATACGAGCAGTACTTC.

This clone was seen only a few times. The V and J genes are TRBV27 and TRBJ1-6; D may be TRBD1 (5 bases). This CDR3 comprises 17 residues. Trimming left V 4 bases short and J 7 bases short, with 20 bases between. Germline CDR1 reads MNHEY; CDR2 reads SMNVEV (reference sequence). The CDR3 protein is CASSSKTAWTKNSPLHF. The CDR3 DNA reads TGTGCCAGCAGTTCGAAGACAGCTTGGACTAAGAATTCACCCCTCCACTTT.

This CDR3 is CASRGGERNEQFF. Written as DNA, the CDR3 is TGCGCCAGCAGGGGAGGGGAACGGAATGAGCAGTTCTTC. The rearrangement joins TRBV5-1 to TRBJ2-1, with 7 bases that match TRBD2. The CDR3 has 13 amino acids. Germline loops: CDR1 SGHRS, CDR2 YFSETQ. V lost 5 bases and J lost 7; bases outside the gene matches: 6.

This clone was seen only a few times. The chain has TRBV7-2 and TRBJ1-2; the D gene is possibly TRBD1 (6 bases). With 0 bases removed from V and 14 bases from J, the gap between germline ends came to 19 bases. Germline V CDR1 and CDR2: SGHTA, FQGNSA. The CDR3 contains 14 residues. CDR3 DNA sequence: TGTGCCAGCAGCTTAGCCTCGCCAGGGGTCCACCTAACCTTC. Translation: CASSLASPGVHLTF.

This sequence joins TRBV7-9 and TRBJ2-3, with 8 bases lining up with TRBD2. The length of the CDR3 is 14 residues. J gave up 1 base and V 6 bases, and 3 bases lay outside the gene matches. Germline V gene lookup returns CDR1 SEHNR and CDR2 FQNEAQ (reference sequence). The CDR3 here is CASREAGGTDTQYF. CDR3 sequence (DNA): TGTGCCAGCAGGGAAGCGGGAGGCACAGATACGCAGTATTTT.

This clone came up a few times. In the same sample, other DNA sequences code for this CDR3. The V gene is TRBV7-2, the J gene TRBJ2-1; perhaps TRBD1 as D (5 bases). The V gene's germline CDR1 is SGHTA and CDR2 FQGNSA. V was trimmed by 4 bases and J by 5 bases, leaving 18 bases between them. The length of the CDR3 is 16 residues. CDR3 sequence: CASSSRRQGSNNEQFF. For the CDR3, the DNA is TGTGCCAGCAGCTCCCGACGGCAGGGCAGTAACAATGAGCAGTTCTTC.

This clone was counted between two and nine times. This sequence joins TRBV7-3 and TRBJ2-5; TRBD1 matches 7 bases. This CDR3 has 15 amino acids. V was pared by 0 bases and J by 3 bases, with 4 bases of the junction left unmatched. Per the germline V gene, CDR1 is SGHTA and CDR2 is FQGTGA. DNA for the CDR3: TGTGCCAGCAGCTTAACCGGTCAGGGGGAAGAGACCCAGTACTTC. Translating it yields CASSLTGQGEETQYF.